The rows below give T cell receptor beta chains drawn from one sample of a study of T cells in Graves' hyperthyroidism and ophthalmopathy. TCRdb analysed the multiplex PCR reads with MiXCR anew, one entry per CDR3 protein. The profile shows nearly 600,000 distinct CDR3 sequences, approximately 14% of them singletons. The specimen was blood. The source of these receptors is a woman in her twenties or thirties with Graves' hyperthyroidism that later progressed to Graves' ophthalmopathy. Each CDR3 is given with its conserved first and last residue. The order of the fields is V gene, J gene, CDR3 protein.

TRBV6-2/TRBV6-3	TRBJ2-7	CASTPGSSYEQYF
TRBV25-1	TRBJ1-2	CASSWVRDSFNYGYTF
TRBV7-9	TRBJ2-2	CASSNYQQGYTGELFF
TRBV3-1	TRBJ1-2	CATKGQGALGYGYTF
TRBV9	TRBJ2-7	CASSVDWTGGYEQYF
TRBV9	TRBJ1-5	CASGQGGNVNQPQHF
TRBV7-2	TRBJ1-3	CASSPWTANSGNTIYF
TRBV7-9	TRBJ2-7	CASTQMGGYEQYF
TRBV10-3	TRBJ1-1	CAIRDSTEAFF
TRBV20-1	TRBJ1-2	CSARNPAGLNYGYTF
TRBV7-9	TRBJ2-7	CASSPAYNSYEQYF
TRBV28	TRBJ1-1	CASSSTAEAFF
TRBV3-1	TRBJ2-2	CASSGSSGALNTGELFF
TRBV27	TRBJ1-1	CASNIGNLLNTEAFF
TRBV5-1	TRBJ1-2	CASSLQGPDYGYTF
TRBV20-1	TRBJ2-5	CSAFRTGRETQYF
TRBV7-2	TRBJ1-6	CASSPRGLGTNYNSPLHF
TRBV28	TRBJ1-1	CASRNRGFTEAFF
TRBV6-1	TRBJ2-5	CASSEVLGRGWETQYF
TRBV28	TRBJ2-2	CASSLRGQGDTGELFF
TRBV5-6	TRBJ2-4	CASSLVGQETKNIQYF
TRBV18	TRBJ1-5	CASSPTPGTGVSNQPQHF
TRBV13	TRBJ2-1	CASSPKLVGSYNEQFF
TRBV28	TRBJ1-2	CASSFDLRGRYGYTF
TRBV6-5	TRBJ2-4	CASSYDGKAKNIQYF
TRBV3-1	TRBJ2-1	CASSQESPARQFF
TRBV27	TRBJ2-7	CASSSIRVGYEQYF
TRBV12-3/TRBV12-4	TRBJ1-1	CASILSTEAFF
TRBV6-5	TRBJ2-7	CASSYGTGPFIYEQYF
TRBV10-3	TRBJ1-1	CAISEFGGTEAFF
TRBV7-9	TRBJ2-5	CASSLHLQETQYF
TRBV27	TRBJ2-1	CASRDSLNFYNEQFF
TRBV2	TRBJ2-7	CASSPEGESYEQYF
TRBV2	TRBJ2-1	CASSSLGEQFF
TRBV19	TRBJ1-5	CASDRGPGHDQPQHF
TRBV19	TRBJ1-2	CASNLGRDIIYGYTF
TRBV11-3	TRBJ2-2	CASSLGGSTNTGELFF
TRBV29-1	TRBJ1-2	CSEGQYNYGYTF
TRBV27	TRBJ2-1	CASRPGRASRSYNEQFF
TRBV9	TRBJ2-3	CASSVREGSTDTQYF
TRBV18	TRBJ1-1	CASSQGTGGERETFF
TRBV25-1	TRBJ2-7	CASGQDYEQYF
TRBV6-5	TRBJ2-2	CASSSGLEIGELFF
TRBV6-2/TRBV6-3	TRBJ1-5	CASSYGGNGQIVNQPQHF
TRBV6-1	TRBJ2-1	CASSEYRGEQFF
TRBV29-1	TRBJ1-2	CSVSGQGEYGYTF
TRBV5-1	TRBJ2-1	CASSLTGQSNNEQFF
TRBV7-2	TRBJ2-3	CASTPPGTDTQYF
TRBV5-6	TRBJ2-5	CASTSGGTQYF
TRBV11-3	TRBJ2-2	CASSSRARTDHTGELFF
TRBV24-1	TRBJ1-1	CATSDLWATEAFF
TRBV6-1	TRBJ2-2	CASSGGHKTGELFF
TRBV30	TRBJ2-5	CAWSVSTGWGETQYF
TRBV29-1	TRBJ2-2	CSVEEVGKTGSGELFF
TRBV27	TRBJ1-3	CASSLSAGHASSGNTIYF